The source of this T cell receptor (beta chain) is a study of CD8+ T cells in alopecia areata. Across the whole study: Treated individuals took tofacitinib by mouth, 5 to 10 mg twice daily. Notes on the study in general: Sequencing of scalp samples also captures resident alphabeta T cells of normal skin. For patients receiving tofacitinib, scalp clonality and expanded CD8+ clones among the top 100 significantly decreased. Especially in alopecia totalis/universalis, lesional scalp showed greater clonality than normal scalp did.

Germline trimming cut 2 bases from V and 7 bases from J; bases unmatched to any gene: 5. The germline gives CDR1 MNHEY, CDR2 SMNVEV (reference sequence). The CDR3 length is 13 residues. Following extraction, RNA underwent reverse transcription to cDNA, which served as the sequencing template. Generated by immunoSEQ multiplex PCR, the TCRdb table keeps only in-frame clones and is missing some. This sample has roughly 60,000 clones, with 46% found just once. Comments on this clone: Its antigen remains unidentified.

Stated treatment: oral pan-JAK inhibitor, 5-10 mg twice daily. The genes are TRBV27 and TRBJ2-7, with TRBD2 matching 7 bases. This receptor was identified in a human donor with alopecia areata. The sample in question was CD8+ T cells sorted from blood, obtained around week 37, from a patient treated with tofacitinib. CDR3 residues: CASSLSGRGEQYF. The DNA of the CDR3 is TGTGCCAGCAGTTTAAGTGGGCGGGGGGAGCAGTACTTC.